These T cell receptor beta chains were read from a single sample in a study of T-cell memory formation after mild COVID-19. TCRdb used MiXCR to reprocess the 5' RACE reads, holding one entry per CDR3 protein. The repertoire holds fewer than 400,000 distinct CDR3 sequences, 16% seen once, with about 22% in the top ten. Material for sequencing was PBMCs or a T cell subset sorted from them (not recorded which). Receptor source: a man younger than 30 who had mild COVID-19 (a few samples of this study predate the infection). Cell type and time point are not known. Both conserved end residues are part of each CDR3. D genes are given only for firm matches. Clone size appears in some rows only: once, few, many, or a class for an expanded clone.

>TRBV20-1|TRBJ2-7|TRBD1|NA
CSARDTGQGAYEQYF
TGCAGTGCTAGAGATACGGGACAGGGGGCTTACGAGCAGTACTTC
>TRBV12-3/TRBV12-4|TRBJ2-3|NA|many
CASTPRTTQYF
TGTGCCAGCACCCCTCGGACAACGCAGTATTTT
>TRBV12-5|TRBJ2-3|NA|NA
CASGLVLGPSPSTQYF
TGTGCTAGTGGTTTGGTACTTGGACCCAGCCCGTCAACGCAGTATTTT
>TRBV24-1|TRBJ1-1|NA|NA
CATSFGPEAFF
TGTGCCACCAGCTTCGGACCTGAAGCTTTCTTT
>TRBV12-3/TRBV12-4|TRBJ2-2|TRBD2|few
CASSLGLAANTGELFF
TGTGCCAGCAGTTTAGGACTAGCTGCGAACACCGGGGAGCTGTTTTTT
>TRBV5-1|TRBJ1-2|NA|few
CASSLEAGVVGYTF
TGCGCCAGCAGCTTGGAGGCAGGGGTGGTTGGCTACACCTTC
>TRBV7-9|TRBJ2-7|TRBD1|NA
CASSFDRGIHEQYF
TGTGCCAGCAGCTTTGACAGGGGGATCCACGAGCAGTACTTC
>TRBV20-1|TRBJ2-5|NA|few
CSARSTRGSETQYF
TGCAGTGCTAGATCGACTCGCGGATCGGAGACCCAGTACTTC
>TRBV20-1|TRBJ1-5|TRBD1|NA
CSAQDRVINQPQHF
TGCAGTGCTCAAGACAGGGTGATCAATCAGCCCCAGCATTTT
>TRBV20-1|TRBJ2-5|TRBD2|few
CSARYDGGAGTQYF
TGCAGTGCTAGATATGACGGGGGGGCGGGAACCCAGTACTTC
>TRBV4-1|TRBJ1-5|TRBD1|few
CASSQDPRGEQPQHF
TGCGCCAGCAGCCAAGATCCCAGGGGGGAACAGCCCCAGCATTTT
>TRBV6-2/TRBV6-3|TRBJ2-6|NA|many
CASSYGPPGANVLTF
TGTGCCAGCAGTTACGGGCCGCCTGGGGCCAACGTCCTGACTTTC
>TRBV24-1|TRBJ2-3|NA|NA
CATSDFRGALTGTQYF
TGTGCCACCAGTGATTTTCGAGGGGCTCTCACAGGTACGCAGTATTTT
>TRBV5-6|TRBJ2-3|TRBD1|few
CASSLDRGVTDTQYF
TGTGCCAGCAGCTTGGACAGGGGTGTAACAGATACGCAGTATTTT
>TRBV20-1|TRBJ1-6|NA|few
CSASRRDNSPLHF
TGCAGTGCTAGTAGAAGGGATAATTCACCCCTCCACTTT
>TRBV7-9|TRBJ1-1|TRBD1|NA
CASSSQGAAEAFF
TGTGCCAGCAGTTCTCAGGGGGCTGCTGAAGCTTTCTTT
>TRBV19|TRBJ1-5|TRBD1|few
CATGGQGAYSNQPQHF
TGTGCCACTGGTGGACAGGGGGCTTATAGCAATCAGCCCCAGCATTTT
>TRBV9|TRBJ1-5|NA|NA
CASSPDLLNQPQHF
TGTGCCAGCAGCCCGGACCTCCTGAATCAGCCCCAGCATTTT
>TRBV20-1|TRBJ1-2|NA|NA
CSARLPWDGDYGYTF
TGCAGTGCTAGACTCCCTTGGGACGGCGACTATGGCTACACCTTC
>TRBV12-3/TRBV12-4|TRBJ2-2|TRBD2|few
CASSLVLAGGPGELFF
TGTGCCAGCAGTTTAGTACTAGCGGGGGGGCCGGGGGAGCTGTTTTTT
>TRBV29-1|TRBJ2-3|NA|NA
CSVGRQGLITDTQYF
TGCAGCGTTGGTAGGCAGGGGCTAATCACAGATACGCAGTATTTT
>TRBV7-2|TRBJ1-1|NA|few
CASSLARVNTEAFF
TGTGCCAGCAGCTTAGCGCGGGTCAACACTGAAGCTTTCTTT
>TRBV12-3/TRBV12-4|TRBJ1-1|NA|NA
CASSSSSEAFF
TGTGCCAGCAGCTCCTCCTCTGAAGCTTTCTTT
>TRBV3-1|TRBJ2-1|NA|few
CASSRGGGNEQFF
TGTGCCAGCAGCCGGGGAGGGGGCAATGAGCAGTTCTTC
>TRBV28|TRBJ1-2|NA|NA
CASENANYGYTF
TGTGCCAGCGAGAACGCTAACTATGGCTACACCTTC
>TRBV2|TRBJ1-5|TRBD1|NA
CASSGTGGNQPKHF
TGTGCCAGCAGCGGGACAGGGGGCAATCAGCCCAAGCATTTT
>TRBV7-8|TRBJ2-1|TRBD2|few
CASSPRLAGGTYNEQFF
TGTGCCAGCAGCCCAAGACTAGCGGGGGGTACCTACAATGAGCAGTTCTTC
>TRBV12-3/TRBV12-4|TRBJ2-1|NA|few
CASSLALNRVGEQFF
TGTGCCAGCAGTTTAGCGCTCAACAGGGTGGGGGAGCAGTTCTTC
>TRBV29-1|TRBJ1-2|NA|NA
CSVDRPTYGYTF
TGCAGCGTTGATCGTCCTACCTATGGCTACACCTTC
>TRBV29-1|TRBJ2-7|NA|few
CSGGSGNEQYF
TGCAGCGGGGGTTCGGGTAACGAGCAGTACTTC
>TRBV7-2|TRBJ2-1|TRBD2|NA
CASSFHRGGSSNEQFF
TGTGCCAGCAGCTTCCATCGGGGGGGCTCGTCTAATGAGCAGTTCTTC